This TCR beta chain appears in the sequencing data of a study of CD8+CD57+ T cells in acquired aplastic anemia. Study-wide background: Mean yield of DNA from sorted CD4+ and CD8+ cells was approximately 3 ug. Study-level results: The study found no significant CD8+ Simpson's diversity difference between patients and controls. Sharing between patients and controls was observed for around 30 CD8+ CDR3 sequences.

The study profiled TCR beta VDJ and CDR3 using genomic DNA as template. TCRdb reprocessed the reads via MiXCR and lists one record per CDR3 protein. The data contain about 210,000 distinct CDR3 sequences, roughly 55% of them singletons. Concerning this clonotype itself: Antigen: not known.

Per the germline V gene, CDR1 is SGHVS and CDR2 is FQNEAQ. V dropped 6 bases and J dropped 4; count of bases not matched to a gene: 6. This CDR3 contains 14 residues. The source is a human donor in good health. Source material: sorted CD4+, CD8+, or CD8+CD57+ T cells (not recorded which) from PBMCs. V is TRBV7-8 and J is TRBJ1-2, with 9 bases aligning to TRBD1. The CDR3 loop is CASSWTGASYGYTF. The CDR3 nucleotides read TGTGCCAGCAGTTGGACAGGGGCGAGCTATGGCTACACCTTC.